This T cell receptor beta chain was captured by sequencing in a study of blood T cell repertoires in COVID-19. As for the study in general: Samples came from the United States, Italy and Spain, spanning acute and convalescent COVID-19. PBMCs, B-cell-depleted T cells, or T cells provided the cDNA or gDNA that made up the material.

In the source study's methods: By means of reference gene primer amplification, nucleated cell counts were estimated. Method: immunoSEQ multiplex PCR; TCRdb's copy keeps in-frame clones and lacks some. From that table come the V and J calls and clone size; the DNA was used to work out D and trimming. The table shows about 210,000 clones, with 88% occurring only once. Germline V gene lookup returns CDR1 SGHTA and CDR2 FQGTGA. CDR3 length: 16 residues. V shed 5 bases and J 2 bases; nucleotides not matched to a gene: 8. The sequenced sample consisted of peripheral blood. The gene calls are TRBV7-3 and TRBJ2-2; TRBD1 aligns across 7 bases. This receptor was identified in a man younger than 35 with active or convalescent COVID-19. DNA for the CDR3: TGTGCCAGCAGCCCAACAGGGGCCCCTAACACCGGGGAGCTGTTTTTT. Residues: CASSPTGAPNTGELFF.